This entry lists 21 T cell receptor beta chains sequenced from one sample in a study of human T cells and chemical hapten exposure. One entry per CDR3 protein results from TCRdb running MiXCR on the RACE reads. The table includes around 95,000 distinct CDR3 sequences, 11% detected once. Time point: pre-sensitization, week 0. Treatment noted: therapeutic diphenylcyclopropenone sensitization with weekly scalp DPC. Here the sequenced sample was whole blood, taken in connection with sensitization to the hapten diphenylcyclopropenone (DPC). The origin of the receptors is a woman aged 60-75 years with alopecia areata. Some clones in this sample may be carry-over from other donors' samples.

This clonotype was detected ten times or more. The gene calls are TRBV30 and TRBJ2-5; D gene unclear. This CDR3 contains 14 residues. Germline values: CDR1 GTSNPN, CDR2 SVGIG (reference sequence). Trimming removed 1 base at V and 4 bases at J, with 13 bases between. The CDR3 spells CAWSDGGPVETQYF. Here the CDR3 DNA reads TGTGCCTGGAGTGACGGTGGGCCGGTAGAGACCCAGTACTTC.

This clonotype was detected a few times. V and J are TRBV29-1 and TRBJ2-5; possibly TRBD2 for D (7 bases). This CDR3 contains 13 residues. Looked up from germline, CDR1 is SQVTM and CDR2 is ANQGSEA. V was shortened by 3 bases and J by 4 bases, with 12 bases between the two germline ends. This CDR3 reads CSVDRGAGETQYF. The CDR3 bases are TGCAGCGTTGACCGGGGGGCGGGAGAGACCCAGTACTTC.

As to this clonotype: Compared with germline, one end of the junction differs, possibly owing to a read error. The chain recombines TRBV20-1 with TRBJ2-5; 10 bases match TRBD1. The germline V gene encodes CDR1 DFQATT and CDR2 SNEGSKA (reference sequence). The CDR3 contains 15 residues. CDR3 in amino acids: CGARDDRGLQETQYF. CDR3 nucleotide sequence: TGCGGTGCTAGAGATGACAGGGGGCTACAAGAGACCCAGTACTTC.

The rearrangement joins TRBV5-1 to TRBJ2-5; tentatively, D is TRBD1 (6 bases). The V end lost 0 bases, the J end lost 1 base, and 7 bases lay between the germline ends. CDR1 SGHRS and CDR2 YFSETQ come from the germline V gene. This CDR3 is 14 amino acids long. The CDR3 protein is CASSLGGPQETQYF. CDR3 bases: TGCGCCAGCAGCTTGGGGGGGCCCCAAGAGACCCAGTACTTC.

This clonotype was detected ten times or more. The J gene is TRBJ2-2, the V gene TRBV29-1, with D unresolved. Germline CDR1 SQVTM, CDR2 ANQGSEA. V was cut by 5 bases and J by 1 base, with 8 bases left in between. This CDR3 spans 13 amino acids. For the CDR3, the DNA is TGCAGCGTTCTGGCAGAGAACACCGGGGAGCTGTTTTTT. Residues: CSVLAENTGELFF.

This clonotype turned up a few times. One end of the junction varies from germline; a read error may be responsible. The chain joins TRBV7-7 to TRBJ1-1; D might be TRBD1 (6 bases). The CDR3 consists of 16 residues. Germline CDR1 SSHAT, CDR2 FNYEAQ (reference sequence). CDR3 residues: CASTHRGTGSWTEAFF. CDR3 DNA: TGTGCTAGCACCCACCGAGGAACAGGGAGCTGGACTGAAGCTTTCTTT.

This clonotype appeared many times. The chain employs TRBV9 and TRBJ2-5; 8 bases are a match to TRBD1. CDR3 length equals 18 residues. Germline loops: CDR1 SGDLS, CDR2 YYNGEE. V gave up 4 bases and J gave up 5 bases; unmatched junction bases: 19. CDR3 nucleotides: TGTGCCAGCAGCACCCCTAGGACAGGGTCAGGGGGTTCGGAGACCCAGTACTTC. Translated, it gives CASSTPRTGSGGSETQYF.

The sample holds many counts of this clonotype. This sequence joins TRBV29-1 and TRBJ1-1, with unresolved D. V gave up 4 bases and J gave up 6 bases, with 12 bases separating them. There are 12 residues in the CDR3. Per germline, CDR1 SQVTM and CDR2 ANQGSEA. This CDR3 is CSVVETTAEAFF. The CDR3 DNA reads TGCAGCGTTGTTGAGACAACGGCTGAAGCTTTCTTT.

This clonotype was observed many times. The chain couples TRBV27 to TRBJ1-5; D not resolved. The CDR3 sequence is 15 residues long. Germline-derived CDR1 and CDR2 are MNHEY and SMNVEV (reference sequence). The ends were cut back, 7 bases at V and 0 bases at J, with 13 bases in the middle. The CDR3 here is CASISGVISNQPQHF. The CDR3 nucleotides are TGTGCCAGCATCAGCGGGGTTATTAGCAATCAGCCCCAGCATTTT.

The genes are TRBV6-1 and TRBJ1-4, with unresolved D. Deletions cut 3 bases from V and 5 bases from J, with 10 bases between. The length of the CDR3 is 14 residues. Germline CDR1 and CDR2: MNHNS and SASEGT. The CDR3 protein is CASSDGLTNEKLFF. The CDR3 DNA is TGTGCCAGCAGTGACGGCCTTACCAATGAAAAACTGTTTTTT.

The CDR3 protein is CAIRRTGGDYGYTF. CDR3 DNA: TGTGCCATCAGACGGACAGGCGGGGACTATGGCTACACCTTC. The rearrangement uses TRBV10-3 and TRBJ1-2; 7 nucleotides match TRBD1. The germline V gene encodes CDR1 ENHRY and CDR2 SYGVKD. The CDR3 sequence is 14 residues long. The ends lost 6 bases at V and 3 bases at J; junction bases unmatched: 7.

This clonotype has just a few counts. This chain connects TRBV20-1 to TRBJ1-5, with 9 bases that match TRBD1. The CDR3 totals 15 residues. Germline assignment: CDR1 DFQATT and CDR2 SNEGSKA (reference sequence). Trimming cost V 3 bases and J 1 base; bases outside gene matches: 4. CDR3 sequence: CSASLGQGSNQPQHF. The CDR3 DNA reads as TGCAGTGCTAGTTTGGGACAGGGCAGCAATCAGCCCCAGCATTTT.

This clonotype showed up just a few times. The V call is TRBV5-1, the J call TRBJ1-5, with D tentatively TRBD1 (6 bases). The length of the CDR3 is 15 residues. Germline V gene data show CDR1 as SGHRS and CDR2 as YFSETQ. With 0 bases removed from V and 3 bases from J, the gap between germline ends came to 10 bases. The CDR3: CASSLGTDNNQPQHF. The CDR3 DNA reads TGCGCCAGCAGCTTGGGGACAGATAACAATCAGCCCCAGCATTTT.

This clonotype was observed a few times. CDR3 protein: CASSLGLGGVPGANVLTF. The CDR3 coding sequence is TGTGCCAGCAGCTTGGGTCTGGGAGGAGTCCCTGGGGCCAACGTCCTGACTTTC. The chain joins TRBV5-4 to TRBJ2-6; maybe TRBD2 (6 bases). The CDR3 loop spans 18 amino acids. CDR1 is SGHNT, CDR2 YYREEE, per germline (reference sequence). With 0 bases removed from V and 2 bases from J, the gap between germline ends came to 15 bases. The full variable domain, in which reference TRBV5-4 and TRBJ2-6 provide the parts outside the CDR3, is ETGVTQSPTHLIKTRGQQVTLRCSSQSGHNTVSWYQQALGQGPQFIFQYYREEENGRGNFPPRFSGLQFPNYSSELNVNALELDDSALYLCASSLGLGGVPGANVLTFGAGSRLTVL.

This clonotype was counted many times. The chain employs TRBV3-1 and TRBJ1-4; D perhaps matches TRBD1 (5 bases). Germline CDR1 and CDR2: LGHDT and YNNKEL (reference sequence). Trimming left V 1 base short and J 8 bases short, with 26 bases between. This CDR3 is 19 amino acids long. The CDR3: CASSQVLFGRVLRSEKLFF. Written as DNA, the CDR3 is TGTGCCAGCAGCCAAGTTTTATTCGGCAGGGTATTGAGGAGCGAAAAACTGTTTTTT.

There are a few counts of this clonotype. The gene calls are TRBV10-2 and TRBJ2-2; TRBD1 matches at 9 bases. The CDR3 loop spans 14 amino acids. Germline V lookup: CDR1 WSHSY, CDR2 SAAADI. V lost 7 bases and J lost 5; bases outside the gene matches: 5. The chain's CDR3 is CASKLTGGTGELFF. CDR3 coding DNA: TGCGCCAGCAAACTGACAGGGGGTACCGGGGAGCTGTTTTTT.

This clonotype was counted at least ten times. V is TRBV7-8 and J is TRBJ2-2; D not resolved. The CDR3 loop spans 16 amino acids. Trimming stripped 5 bases from V and 1 base from J, with 14 bases between. Germline V gene data show CDR1 as SGHVS and CDR2 as FQNEAQ. The CDR3 sequence: CASSAQPPGNTGELFF. The CDR3 DNA follows: TGTGCCAGCAGCGCCCAACCGCCGGGGAACACCGGGGAGCTGTTTTTT.

This clonotype was observed at least ten times. V usage is TRBV29-1 and J usage is TRBJ2-1; unclear D gene. The CDR3 has 11 amino acids. CDR1 SQVTM and CDR2 ANQGSEA come from the germline V gene. Trimming left V 7 bases short and J 7 bases short, with 11 bases between. CDR3 amino acids: CSGPLGNEQFF. Here the CDR3 DNA reads TGCAGCGGACCTCTTGGGAATGAGCAGTTCTTC.

At least ten counts were recorded for this clonotype. The rearrangement joins TRBV5-1 to TRBJ2-7, with 10 nucleotides matching TRBD1. Trimming took 4 bases from V and 3 from J; bases not matched to a gene: 7. The CDR3 consists of 15 residues. Germline V gives CDR1 SGHRS, CDR2 YFSETQ. The CDR3 DNA reads as TGCGCCAGCAGCCCCCGGGACAGGGGTATCTACGAGCAGTACTTC. It translates to CASSPRDRGIYEQYF.

This clonotype turned up a few times. The V and J genes are TRBV14 and TRBJ1-2; D gene uncertain. The V and J ends lost 4 bases and 2 bases respectively, with 8 bases between them. The germline V gene has CDR1 SGHDN and CDR2 FVKESK. The CDR3 is 13 residues long. The CDR3: CASSRFSNYGYTF. In DNA form, the CDR3 reads TGTGCCAGCAGCCGGTTCTCCAACTATGGCTACACCTTC.

In its sample, this clonotype was seen many times. V and J are TRBV9 and TRBJ1-5; maybe TRBD1 (6 bases). The germline V gene has CDR1 SGDLS and CDR2 YYNGEE. The CDR3 consists of 13 residues. V was cut by 3 bases and J by 7 bases, with 11 bases left in between. The CDR3 spells CASSAGGRQPQHF. In DNA form, the CDR3 reads TGTGCCAGCAGCGCTGGGGGGCGCCAGCCCCAGCATTTT.